This T cell receptor beta chain was sequenced in a study of tumor and adjacent non-tumor tissue in lung cancer. Study as a whole: Samples averaged approximately 3.9 million productive TCRbeta reads each. Study results and limitations: Shorter survival was associated with higher TCR diversity in tumors.

This clonotype appeared a single time. The antigen is unknown. Germline and junction disagree at one end, which may indicate a read error. No cell sorting was done before RNA was extracted from the tissue. A modified ARM-PCR protocol with three rounds of nested PCR amplified TCRbeta. MiXCR was run by TCRdb on the multiplex PCR reads, yielding one entry per CDR3 protein. The sample comprises approximately 130,000 distinct CDR3 sequences, roughly 67% of which are singletons, and 9.5% to 15% rests with the top ten. The CDR3 is made up of 16 amino acids. Germline-derived CDR1 and CDR2 are SQVTM and ANQGSEA.

The rearrangement links TRBV29-1 to TRBJ2-1; TRBD2 aligns across 8 bases. This sequence was found in a man younger than 40 with non-small cell lung cancer. The sequencing sample was made of lung tumor tissue. CDR3 protein: CSVGLTAGAVNNEQLF. In DNA form, the CDR3 reads TGCAGCGTTGGACTAACAGCGGGGGCCGTTAACAATGAGCAGTTATTC.